This TCR beta chain was obtained from a study of T cell changes during pregnancy in multiple sclerosis. J was trimmed by 2 bases and V by 5 bases; bases with no gene match: 6. The CDR3 consists of 16 residues. The germline gives CDR1 LGHNA, CDR2 YSLEER. Here immunoSEQ multiplex PCR was the method, and the copy in TCRdb shows in-frame clones only, minus some. The data show about 32,000 clones, with approximately 89% seen just once and approximately 0.75% held by the top ten. Sequences were derived from CD4+ T cells from peripheral blood mononuclear cells, sampled after pregnancy. This TCR was sampled from a female donor in good health, enrolled as a control in a pregnancy study. The V gene is TRBV4-3, the J gene TRBJ2-3; TRBD2 matches at 11 bases. CDR3 in amino acids: CASSGIAGGNTDTQYF. In DNA, the CDR3 is TGCGCCAGCAGCGGGATAGCGGGGGGGAACACAGATACGCAGTATTTT.